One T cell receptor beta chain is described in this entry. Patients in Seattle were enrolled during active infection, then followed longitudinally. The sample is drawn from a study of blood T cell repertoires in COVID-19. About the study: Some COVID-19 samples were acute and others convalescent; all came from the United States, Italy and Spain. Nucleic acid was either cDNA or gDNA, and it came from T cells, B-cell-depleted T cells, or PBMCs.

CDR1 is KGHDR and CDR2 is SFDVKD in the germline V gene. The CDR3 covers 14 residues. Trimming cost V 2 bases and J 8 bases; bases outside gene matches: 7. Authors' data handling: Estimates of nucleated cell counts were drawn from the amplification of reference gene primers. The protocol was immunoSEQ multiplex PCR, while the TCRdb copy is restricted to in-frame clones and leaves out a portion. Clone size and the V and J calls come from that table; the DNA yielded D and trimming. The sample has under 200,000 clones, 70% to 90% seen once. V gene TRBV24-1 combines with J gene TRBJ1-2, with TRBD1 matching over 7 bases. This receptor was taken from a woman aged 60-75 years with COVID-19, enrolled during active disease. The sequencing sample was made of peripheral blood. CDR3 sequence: CATSDSDRVGGYTF. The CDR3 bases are TGTGCCACCAGTGATTCCGACAGGGTAGGAGGCTACACCTTC.